This passage covers 18 T cell receptor beta chains from one sample sequenced in a study of T-cell reconstitution after alpha-beta-depleted transplantation in children (dated by TCRdb to the mid-2010s). The sample's treatment or condition label, decoded: allogeneic hematopoietic cell transplantation with graft depleted of TCRalphabeta T cells and CD19 B cells. Library prep was done by PCR. This sample was sequenced with an Illumina HiSeq 2500. To normalize quantification of the TCRbeta repertoire, the TCR libraries were built with molecular barcoding that relied on unique molecular identifiers. TCRdb trimmed the raw reads at Q25, called clones with MiXCR and kept productive beta chains. Entries are consolidated by CDR3 protein sequence, retaining the most common genes and DNA. The sample has around 17,000 distinct CDR3 sequences on record, 4.5% to 6.5% of them singletons. Clones ranked in the top ten supply roughly 7% of the sample.

Material: PBMCs, obtained before TCRalphabeta/CD19-depleted stem cell transplant. These receptors were collected from a boy between 10 and 17 years old with acute lymphoblastic leukemia, due to receive a stem cell transplant.

By sample share, this clonotype is medium-sized. V and J are TRBV15 and TRBJ2-2, with 7 bases that match TRBD1. The CDR3 loop spans 15 amino acids. Germline V gene data show CDR1 as LNHNV and CDR2 as YYDKDF (reference sequence). V lost 0 bases, J lost 4 bases, and 2 bases stayed unmatched. This CDR3 is CATSRDRDSTGELFF. The DNA of the CDR3 is TGTGCCACCAGCAGAGATAGGGACAGCACCGGGGAGCTGTTTTTT.

The chain recombines TRBV14 with TRBJ1-6; D perhaps matches TRBD1 (6 bases). Trimming took off 5 bases at V and 7 bases at J, with 15 bases between the two ends. Germline lookup yields CDR1 SGHDN and CDR2 FVKESK. The CDR3 is 15 amino acids. CDR3 sequence (DNA): TGTGCCAGCAGCGAATCAGGAGGGGGAAATTCACCCCTCCACTTT. As protein: CASSESGGGNSPLHF.

This clonotype was seen many times. The chain combines TRBV20-1 with TRBJ1-1; D perhaps matches TRBD1 (5 bases). The CDR3 has 14 residues. Trimming shortened V by 3 bases and J by 3 bases, and 14 bases separated the two germline ends. CDR1 is DFQATT and CDR2 is SNEGSKA in the germline V gene (reference sequence). The DNA for the CDR3 is TGCAGTGCTAGGAAGGGGCTCCAGGACACTGAAGCTTTCTTT. This gives the protein CSARKGLQDTEAFF.

This clonotype was seen repeatedly, ten times or more. The chain links TRBV9 to TRBJ1-3, with a weak D call TRBD1 (5 bases). V was clipped by 0 bases and J by 2 bases, with 12 bases between them. Germline loops: CDR1 SGDLS, CDR2 YYNGEE. The CDR3 extends over 16 amino acids. CDR3 DNA: TGTGCCAGCAGCGTAGAAGGGGTCTTAACTGGAAACACCATATATTTT. This codes for CASSVEGVLTGNTIYF.

This clonotype is deemed medium-sized. The chain has TRBV7-8 and TRBJ2-2; D gene uncertain. V shed 5 bases and J shed 3 bases, with 22 bases lying between them. Germline assignment: CDR1 SGHVS and CDR2 FQNEAQ. The CDR3 runs to 18 residues. In DNA, the CDR3 is TGTGCCAGCAGCCCTCACCAACTACCGCGATCGGACACCGGGGAGCTGTTTTTT. Amino acids: CASSPHQLPRSDTGELFF. Looking up the rest from reference TRBV7-8 and TRBJ2-2 gives the full variable domain: GAGVSQSPRYKVAKRGQDVALRCDPISGHVSLFWYQQALGQGPEFLTYFQNEAQLDKSGLPSDRFFAERPEGSVSTLKIQRTQQEDSAVYLCASSPHQLPRSDTGELFFGEGSRLTVL.

This clonotype showed up many times. J is TRBJ2-1 and V is TRBV24-1; tentatively, D is TRBD1 (6 bases). V was clipped by 0 bases and J by 9 bases, with 11 bases between them. This CDR3 is 14 amino acids long. Germline V lookup: CDR1 KGHDR, CDR2 SFDVKD. CDR3 in DNA: TGTGCCACCAGTGATTTGCCCCAAGGGGGTGAGCAGTTCTTC. Translating it yields CATSDLPQGGEQFF.

This clonotype has ten or more counts. V is TRBV7-8 and J is TRBJ2-3; D call uncertain. Trimming removed 5 bases from V and 3 bases from J, with 9 bases in between. Per germline, CDR1 SGHVS and CDR2 FQNEAQ. The CDR3 runs to 13 residues. The CDR3 DNA is TGTGCCAGCAGCCCCATAGGGACAGATACGCAGTATTTT. This translates into CASSPIGTDTQYF. Based on the CDR3 plus reference TRBV7-8 and TRBJ2-3, the full variable domain is GAGVSQSPRYKVAKRGQDVALRCDPISGHVSLFWYQQALGQGPEFLTYFQNEAQLDKSGLPSDRFFAERPEGSVSTLKIQRTQQEDSAVYLCASSPIGTDTQYFGPGTRLTVL.

This clonotype was observed many times. The J gene is TRBJ2-1, the V gene TRBV6-5, with D perhaps TRBD2 (6 bases). The CDR3 length is 16 residues. V dropped 6 bases and J dropped 6 bases, with 21 bases sitting between them. Germline V gene data show CDR1 as MNHEY and CDR2 as SVGAGI. The CDR3 nucleotides are TGTGCCAGCAGCCCCCCTCCGGGACTGTTCGCCAATGAGCAGTTCTTC. This sequence encodes CASSPPPGLFANEQFF.

At least ten counts were recorded for this clonotype. The chain uses TRBV11-2 and TRBJ1-2; 9 bases align to TRBD1. The CDR3 has 14 amino acids. The J segment lost 7 bases and the V segment lost 4 bases, leaving 7 bases of the junction unmatched. Germline V lookup: CDR1 SGHAT, CDR2 FQNNGV. CDR3 nucleotide sequence: TGTGCCAGCAGCTCACCGGACAGGGGTCGTGGCTACACCTTC. Protein sequence: CASSSPDRGRGYTF.

This clonotype is labeled as medium-sized. V and J are TRBV29-1 and TRBJ2-3, with TRBD2 identical over 7 bases. From germline, CDR1 is SQVTM and CDR2 ANQGSEA. V was clipped by 5 bases and J by 0 bases; unmatched bases: 8. This CDR3 contains 15 residues. CDR3 coding DNA: TGCAGCGTTCCCCGGACTAGGTTGAGCACAGATACGCAGTATTTT. Translated: CSVPRTRLSTDTQYF.

This clonotype appeared many times. The chain uses TRBV6-2 or TRBV6-3 and TRBJ1-5; D gene uncertain. Trimming cost V 6 bases and J 2 bases, with 11 bases left between them. Germline assignment: CDR1 MNHEY and CDR2 SVGEGT. This CDR3 contains 14 residues. The CDR3 loop reads CASRSGGGNQPQHF. The CDR3 DNA reads as TGTGCCAGCAGGTCGGGTGGGGGCAATCAGCCCCAGCATTTT.

This clonotype occurred many times. The V and J genes are TRBV28 and TRBJ1-2, with unresolved D. Germline CDR1 MDHEN, CDR2 SYDVKM. The length of the CDR3 is 15 residues. Trimming stripped 5 bases from V and 4 bases from J, with 17 bases between. The CDR3 is CASSRWTALFYGYTF. The CDR3 DNA reads as TGTGCCAGCAGTAGATGGACTGCCCTTTTCTATGGCTACACCTTC.

On this clonotype: With a much larger clone just one base away, this may be a read error. The V gene is TRBV7-9, the J gene TRBJ1-4, with a possible D match to TRBD1 (5 bases). The CDR3 contains 13 residues. The germline V gene has CDR1 SEHNR and CDR2 FQNEAQ (reference sequence). DNA of the CDR3: TGTGCCAGCCGAGCAGTCAGGGATGAAGAACTGTTTTTT. Translation gives CASRAVRDEELFF.

In its sample, this clonotype was seen many times. The chain uses TRBV11-2 and TRBJ1-2; 8 bases are a match to TRBD1. Germline CDR1 and CDR2: SGHAT and FQNNGV. The CDR3 consists of 13 residues. Trimming took 5 bases from V and 5 from J; bases not matched to a gene: 4. Written as DNA, the CDR3 is TGTGCCAGCAGCCAAGACAGGGGATATGGCTACACCTTC. Amino acid sequence: CASSQDRGYGYTF.

This clonotype has a count of ten or more. This chain connects TRBV18 to TRBJ1-1, with D possibly matching TRBD1 (5 bases). Per the germline V gene, CDR1 is KGHSH and CDR2 is LQKENI. The CDR3 length is 15 residues. Deletions cut 3 bases from V and 1 base from J, with 12 bases between. In nucleotides, the CDR3 is TGTGCCAGCTCACCGGCGGGGGTGAGGAACACTGAAGCTTTCTTT. Its translation is CASSPAGVRNTEAFF.

By its share, this clonotype is medium-sized (0.01 to 0.1%). The chain recombines TRBV5-6 with TRBJ1-1; D is possibly TRBD1 (6 bases). CDR3 size: 14 residues. V was pared by 4 bases and J by 9 bases, with 19 bases between. Germline-derived CDR1 and CDR2 are SGHDT and YYEEEE. CDR3 coding DNA: TGTGCCAGCAGCGACACAAATGACAGGCAAAAAGCTTTCTTT. Translating it yields CASSDTNDRQKAFF.

In this sample, this clonotype turned up many times. V is TRBV12-3 or TRBV12-4 and J is TRBJ2-7, with TRBD2 matching 10 bases. The V segment lost 8 bases and the J segment 2 bases; nucleotides outside the gene matches: 9. This CDR3 comprises 15 residues. CDR3 residues: CASAPGLAHTYEQYF. DNA of the CDR3: TGTGCCAGCGCCCCGGGACTAGCGCATACCTACGAGCAGTACTTC.

This clonotype was detected many times. The rearrangement links TRBV6-5 to TRBJ1-1; a possible D gene is TRBD1 (6 bases). Deletions cut 7 bases from V and 0 bases from J, with 12 bases between. The CDR3 consists of 14 residues. Germline V CDR1 and CDR2: MNHEY, SVGAGI. CDR3 DNA sequence: TGTGCCAGCAATCCCAGGGGCCTGAACACTGAAGCTTTCTTT. Its translation is CASNPRGLNTEAFF.